These 15 T cell receptor beta chains came from one sample sequenced in a study of Ad26.COV2.S vaccination and SARS-CoV-2 variants. Described treatment: about 20 received Ad26.COV2.S at low or high dose, single or two shots; 5 received placebo; per-sample allocation not given. Sampling was done on day 63 after the first vaccine or placebo injection. Produced via immunoSEQ multiplex PCR; TCRdb's table is partial and in-frame only. Of roughly 410,000 clones listed, roughly four fifths were seen once; the top ten hold nearly 7.5%. The sequencing used peripheral blood, collected in a trial of Ad26.COV2.S vaccine versus placebo. The receptors stem from a person aged 18-65 years who received the Ad26.COV2.S COVID-19 vaccine or a placebo.

V and J are TRBV7-2 and TRBJ1-1; tentative D call: TRBD1 (5 bases). The CDR3 loop spans 13 amino acids. CDR1 SGHTA and CDR2 FQGNSA come from the germline V gene. Between the trimmed V and J ends, which lost 2 bases and 10 bases, there was a span of 14 bases. The CDR3 coding sequence is TGTGCCAGCAGCTTACAGGGCCCGGGGGTAGCTTTCTTT. It is translated as CASSLQGPGVAFF.

The chain recombines TRBV21-1 with TRBJ2-3. TRBV21-1 is an annotated pseudogene. The CDR3 consists of 16 residues. The CDR3 DNA sequence: TGTGCCAGCAGCTCCCCTACAGGCCCGAGGGGAGATACGCAGTATTTT. Translation: CASSSPTGPRGDTQYF.

V usage is TRBV2 and J usage is TRBJ1-2, with D possibly TRBD1 on 6 matching bases. The CDR3 has 13 residues. Between the trimmed V and J ends, which lost 3 bases and 5 bases, there was a span of 10 bases. Germline V lookup: CDR1 SNHLY, CDR2 FYNNEI. The CDR3 protein is CASSDQGRYGYTF. The CDR3 nucleotides read TGTGCCAGCAGTGACCAGGGGAGGTATGGCTACACCTTC.

The chain uses TRBV4-2 and TRBJ2-7, with a tentative D call TRBD1 (5 bases). The CDR3 totals 15 residues. V lost 1 base to trimming and J lost 2 bases, with 12 bases between them. Germline V gene lookup returns CDR1 LGHNA and CDR2 YNFKEQ. Written as DNA, the CDR3 is TGTGCCAGCAGCCAAGCACACCTGGGGCCCTACGAGCAGTACTTC. Amino acids: CASSQAHLGPYEQYF.

The chain combines TRBV25-1 with TRBJ1-4, with D unclear. CDR3 length equals 11 residues. In germline, CDR1 is MGHDK, CDR2 SYGVNS. V was trimmed by 4 bases and J by 3 bases, leaving 0 bases between them. CDR3 sequence: CASSANEKLFF. CDR3 nucleotides: TGTGCCAGCAGTGCTAATGAAAAACTGTTTTTT.

The chain recombines TRBV6-6 with TRBJ2-7; TRBD1 matches at 12 bases. The CDR3 runs 14 residues. The germline V gene has CDR1 MNHNY and CDR2 SVGAGI (reference sequence). Trimming took 7 bases from V and 7 from J; bases not matched to a gene: 8. In DNA, the CDR3 is TGTGCCAGCACCCTGGGACAGGGGGCCGGAGAGCAGTACTTC. This encodes CASTLGQGAGEQYF.

This clone was counted between two and nine times. The chain joins TRBV30 to TRBJ1-4; 9 nucleotides match TRBD1. J lost 4 bases, V lost 1 base, and 4 bases had no gene match. This CDR3 is built from 15 residues. CDR1 GTSNPN and CDR2 SVGIG come from the germline V gene (reference sequence). The CDR3 DNA reads as TGTGCCTGGAGTGGGGGACAGGGAGGTAATGAAAAACTGTTTTTT. Translating it yields CAWSGGQGGNEKLFF.

The CDR3 region has the DNA TGTGCCAGCAGCTTATCATACTCAGATTTTCCTTCCTACTTC. Translating gives CASSLSYSDFPSYF. The chain is built from TRBV7-2 and TRBJ2-5, with D uncertain. Germline CDR1 and CDR2: SGHTA and FQGNSA. The ends were cut back, 2 bases at V and 14 bases at J, with 21 bases in the middle. This CDR3 comprises 14 residues.

The CDR3 coding sequence is TGTGCCAGCAGCCAGACAGGGACAGCGAACACTGAAGCTTTCTTT. This codes for CASSQTGTANTEAFF. The chain carries TRBV3-1 (or the pseudogene TRBV3-2) and TRBJ1-1; 7 bases align to TRBD1. The CDR3 is 15 amino acids. V was pared by 3 bases and J by 1 base, with 5 bases of the junction left unmatched. Per the germline V gene, CDR1 is LGHDT and CDR2 is YNNKEL (reference sequence).

This chain links TRBV7-2 with TRBJ2-1; D is perhaps TRBD1 or TRBD2 (5 bases each). The V and J ends lost 2 bases and 7 bases respectively, with 12 bases between them. CDR3 length: 14 amino acids. Germline loops: CDR1 SGHTA, CDR2 FQGNSA. The CDR3 bases are TGTGCCAGCAGCTTAAGTATTGGGGGAAATGAGCAGTTCTTC. As protein: CASSLSIGGNEQFF.

This sequence joins TRBV5-4 and TRBJ2-3; TRBD2 matches at 9 bases. The CDR3 consists of 16 residues. From germline, CDR1 is SGHNT and CDR2 YYREEE (reference sequence). J was trimmed by 0 bases and V by 3 bases; bases with no gene match: 5. The CDR3 nucleotides read TGTGCCAGCAGCTCTCATAGCGGGAGTAGCACAGATACGCAGTATTTT. This translates into CASSSHSGSSTDTQYF.

This chain connects TRBV25-1 to TRBJ2-6, with a possible D match to TRBD1 (6 bases). Germline lookup yields CDR1 MGHDK and CDR2 SYGVNS. Trimming pared 5 bases from V and 0 bases from J, leaving 14 bases between. CDR3 length: 17 amino acids. This CDR3 reads CASSPQQGRSGANVLTF. DNA for the CDR3: TGTGCCAGCAGTCCACAACAGGGCCGCTCTGGGGCCAACGTCCTGACTTTC.

Points on this clone: Other DNA sequences in the same sample also yield this CDR3. The gene calls are TRBV7-2 and TRBJ2-5; D may be TRBD1 (6 bases). The CDR3 loop spans 13 amino acids. The germline V gene has CDR1 SGHTA and CDR2 FQGNSA. Deletions cut 1 base from V and 5 bases from J, with 8 bases between. The CDR3 spells CASSLGQGETQYF. DNA of the CDR3: TGTGCCAGCAGCTTAGGGCAGGGGGAGACCCAGTACTTC.

This rearrangement joins TRBV30 to TRBJ2-7, with 9 bases that match TRBD2. Germline V gene sequence: CDR1 GTSNPN, CDR2 SVGIG (reference sequence). V shed 0 bases, J shed 5 bases, and the junction held 14 bases outside the gene matches. The CDR3 covers 17 residues. As DNA, the CDR3 is TGTGCCTGGAGTGTCCTCCAAATTAGCGGGAGTGCCCACGAGCAGTACTTC. It yields the protein CAWSVLQISGSAHEQYF.

This rearrangement joins TRBV14 to TRBJ2-5; D is perhaps TRBD1 (6 bases). V lost 4 bases and J 9 bases, leaving 12 bases between the germline ends. CDR3 length: 12 residues. The germline gives CDR1 SGHDN, CDR2 FVKESK. The CDR3 loop reads CASSLTRGPQYF. CDR3 bases: TGTGCCAGCAGCCTTACCAGGGGTCCCCAGTACTTC.